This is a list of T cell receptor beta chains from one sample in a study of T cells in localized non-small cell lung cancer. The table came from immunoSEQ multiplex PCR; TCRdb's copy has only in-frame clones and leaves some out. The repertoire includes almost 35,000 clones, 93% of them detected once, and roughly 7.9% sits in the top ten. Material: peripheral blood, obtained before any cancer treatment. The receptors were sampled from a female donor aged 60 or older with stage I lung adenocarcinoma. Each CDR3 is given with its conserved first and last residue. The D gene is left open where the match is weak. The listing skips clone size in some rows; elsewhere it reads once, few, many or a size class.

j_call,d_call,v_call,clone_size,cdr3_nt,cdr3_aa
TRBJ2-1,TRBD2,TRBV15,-,TGTGCCACCAGCACCACTGGCGGGAGGGCCGGTGAGCAGTTCTTC,CATSTTGGRAGEQFF
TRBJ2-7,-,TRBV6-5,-,TGTGCCAGCAGTCAGTTATACGAGCAGTACTTC,CASSQLYEQYF
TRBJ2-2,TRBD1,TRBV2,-,TGTGCCAGCGGGGGGACAGGGGGCATTGGGGAGCTGTTTTTT,CASGGTGGIGELFF
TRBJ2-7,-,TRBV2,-,TGTGCCAGCGTGAGGGCACGGGAGCAGTACTTC,CASVRAREQYF
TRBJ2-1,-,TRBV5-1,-,TGCGCCAGCAGCTTGGAAGGCGCTCGGAGGCAGTTCTTC,CASSLEGARRQFF
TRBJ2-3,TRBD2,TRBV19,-,TGTGCCAGTAGTATTCGGCGGGGGGCCCTCACAGATACGCAGTATTTT,CASSIRRGALTDTQYF
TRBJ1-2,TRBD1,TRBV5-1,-,TGCGCCAGCAACCTGGACAGGGGACGTGATGGCTACACCTTC,CASNLDRGRDGYTF
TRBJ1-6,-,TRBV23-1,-,TGCGCCAGCAGTCACAGTCATAATTCACCCCTCCACTTT,CASSHSHNSPLHF
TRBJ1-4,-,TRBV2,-,TGTGCCAGCAGTGAAGGAGACAGTAATGAAAAACTGTTTTTT,CASSEGDSNEKLFF
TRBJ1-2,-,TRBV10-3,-,TGTGCCATCAGTGCATCAACAACTTACTATGGCTACACCTTC,CAISASTTYYGYTF
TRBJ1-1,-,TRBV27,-,TGTGCCAGCAGCTTAGGGAATGCGGCTTTCTTT,CASSLGNAAFF
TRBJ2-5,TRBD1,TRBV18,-,TGTGCCAGCTCACCACCGGACAGGGATACGGGAGAGACCCAGTACTTC,CASSPPDRDTGETQYF
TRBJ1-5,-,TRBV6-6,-,TGTGCCAGCGGAGATTTTAGCAATCAGCCCCAGCATTTT,CASGDFSNQPQHF
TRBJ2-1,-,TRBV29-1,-,TGCAGCGTTGTCAGTTACAATGAGCAGTTCTTC,CSVVSYNEQFF
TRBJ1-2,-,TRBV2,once,TGTGCCAGCGGTTTGGAGTACGGAGGCTACACCTTC,CASGLEYGGYTF
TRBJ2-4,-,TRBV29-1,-,TGCAGCGTTCGAGCCTCCGAGGGTAACATTCAGTACTTC,CSVRASEGNIQYF
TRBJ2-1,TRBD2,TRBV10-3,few,TGTGCCATCAGTGTTCCGGGACTAGCTTCCAATGAGCAGTTCTTC,CAISVPGLASNEQFF
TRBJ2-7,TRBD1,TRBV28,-,TGTGCCAGCAGTGGGCTCCTGGACAGGTTCGAGCAGTACTTC,CASSGLLDRFEQYF
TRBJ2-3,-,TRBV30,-,TGTGCCTGGAGTGTAGGGGGGGGCGCAGATACGCAGTATTTT,CAWSVGGGADTQYF
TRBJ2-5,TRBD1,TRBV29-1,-,TGCAGCGTTGGAGGGACAGCTCAAGAGACCCAGTACTTC,CSVGGTAQETQYF
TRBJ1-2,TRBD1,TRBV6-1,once,TGTGCCAGCCAGGGGGCGGCCTATGGCTACACCTTC,CASQGAAYGYTF
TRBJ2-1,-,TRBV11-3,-,TGTGCCAGCAGCTTAGTGGTAGTAGGGCGGGCTGGTGAGCAGTTCTTC,CASSLVVVGRAGEQFF
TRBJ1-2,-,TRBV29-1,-,TGCAGCGTTGAAGTTTGGGGGCAAGGGATCTATGGCTACACCTTC,CSVEVWGQGIYGYTF
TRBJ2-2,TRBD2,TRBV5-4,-,TGTGCCAGCAGCCAGGGAGCGGGGGGAACCGCCGGGGAGCTGTTTTTT,CASSQGAGGTAGELFF
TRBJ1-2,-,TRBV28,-,TGTGCCAGCAGTTTGGAAAGGGCCACGGGTCGTGGCTACACCTTC,CASSLERATGRGYTF
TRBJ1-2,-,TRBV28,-,TGTGCCAGCAGTACACACAAGAACTATGGCTACACCTTC,CASSTHKNYGYTF
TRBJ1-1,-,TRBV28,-,TGTGCCAGCAGTTCCCCTCGACCGGGACGAAGGAACACTGAAGCTTTCTTT,CASSSPRPGRRNTEAFF
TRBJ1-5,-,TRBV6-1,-,TGTGCCAGCAGTGAATGGAGGGGACCCAATCAGCCCCAGCATTTT,CASSEWRGPNQPQHF
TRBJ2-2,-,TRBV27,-,TGTGCCAGCAGGCTGGGGCCGAGGACCGGGGAGCTGTTTTTT,CASRLGPRTGELFF
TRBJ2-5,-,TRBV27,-,TGTGCCAGCAGTTTTGATCATATGAGAGATAGCCAGTACTTC,CASSFDHMRDSQYF
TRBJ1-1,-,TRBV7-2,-,TGTGCCAGCAGCCCCCGTAAGGGATTCTCCTACGAGAACACTGAAGCTTTCTTT,CASSPRKGFSYENTEAFF
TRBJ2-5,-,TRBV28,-,TGTGCCAGCAGCTATCGACAGTCACAAGAGACCCAGTACTTC,CASSYRQSQETQYF
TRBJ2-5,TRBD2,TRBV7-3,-,TGTGCCAGCAGCCGGACTAGCGACCAAGAGACCCAGTACTTC,CASSRTSDQETQYF
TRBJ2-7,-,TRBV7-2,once,TGTGCCAGCAGCTTAGACACCTCGCGGGCGGAGCAGTACTTC,CASSLDTSRAEQYF
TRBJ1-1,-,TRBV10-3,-,TGTGCCATCAGTCCCGAGACAGCAAACACTGAAGCTTTCTTT,CAISPETANTEAFF
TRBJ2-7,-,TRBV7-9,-,TGTGCCAGCAGCTTCGGGGGAGGGGGCTACGAGCAGTACTTC,CASSFGGGGYEQYF
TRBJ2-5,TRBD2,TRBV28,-,TGTGCCAGCAGCTATACCCTGTTAGTAGCGGGGGATCCCGACCAAGAGACCCAGTACTTC,CASSYTLLVAGDPDQETQYF
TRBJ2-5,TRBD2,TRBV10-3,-,TGTGCCATCAGTGGACTAGCGGGAAAAGAGACCCAGTACTTC,CAISGLAGKETQYF
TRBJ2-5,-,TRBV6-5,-,TGTGCCAGCAGTTACTCGAAAGCAGAAGAGACCCAGTACTTC,CASSYSKAEETQYF
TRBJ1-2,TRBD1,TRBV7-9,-,TGTGCCAGCAGCCCCGAAACAGGGGGATATGGCTACACCTTC,CASSPETGGYGYTF
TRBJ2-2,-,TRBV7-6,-,TGTGCCAGCAGCTTAGATAGCCAGGGAGGCACCGGGGAGCTGTTTTTT,CASSLDSQGGTGELFF
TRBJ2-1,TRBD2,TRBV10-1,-,TGCGCCAGCAGTGAGTCCCCTAGCGGGGGGGATCGAGGTGAGCAGTTCTTC,CASSESPSGGDRGEQFF
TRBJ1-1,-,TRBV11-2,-,TGTGCCACCAAGGGGAGTAGGCCCGAAGCTTTCTTT,CATKGSRPEAFF
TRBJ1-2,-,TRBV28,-,TGTGCCAGCTTCCGGGAGGCTCGAGCTAACTATGGCTACACCTTC,CASFREARANYGYTF
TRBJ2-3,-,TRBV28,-,TGTGCCAGCAGTTCCCCCGCCTCCGTCCGTGGTACGCAGTATTTT,CASSSPASVRGTQYF
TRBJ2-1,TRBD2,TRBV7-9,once,TGTGCCAGCAGCTTAGCCGGCCTAGCGGGTGAGCAGTTCTTC,CASSLAGLAGEQFF
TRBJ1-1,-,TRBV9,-,TGTGCCAGCAGCGTCGCGGGGATGGAGAACACTGAAGCTTTCTTT,CASSVAGMENTEAFF
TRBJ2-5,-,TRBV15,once,TGTGCCACCAGCAGGGGGGCAGGAGGGCAAGAGACCCAGTACTTC,CATSRGAGGQETQYF
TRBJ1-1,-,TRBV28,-,TGTGCCAGCAGTTTAAGTAGAGGGGTGGGCACTGAAGCTTTCTTT,CASSLSRGVGTEAFF
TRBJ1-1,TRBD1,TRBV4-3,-,TGCGCCAGCAGCCTAGAACAGGGGGCGAGGACTGAAGCTTTCTTT,CASSLEQGARTEAFF
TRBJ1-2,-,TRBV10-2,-,TGCGCCAGCATGAAAGATTCCTATGGCTACACCTTC,CASMKDSYGYTF
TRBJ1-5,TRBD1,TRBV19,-,TGTGCCAGTAGTATCGATCAGGGGGCTGGACCCCAGCATTTT,CASSIDQGAGPQHF
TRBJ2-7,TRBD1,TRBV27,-,TGTGCCAGCAGTTTAAACAGCGGACAGGGGCTGGGAGAGCAGTACTTC,CASSLNSGQGLGEQYF
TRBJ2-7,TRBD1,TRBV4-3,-,TGCGCCAGCAGCCGGACAGGGCAAGGCTCCTACGAGCAGTACTTC,CASSRTGQGSYEQYF
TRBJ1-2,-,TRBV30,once,TGTGCCTGGAGCGTAAGCCCCATCATCGGTGGCTACACCTTC,CAWSVSPIIGGYTF
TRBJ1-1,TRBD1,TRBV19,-,TGTGCCAGTAGTACTAAACAGGGGGCGTGGGCTGGAACTGAAGCTTTCTTT,CASSTKQGAWAGTEAFF
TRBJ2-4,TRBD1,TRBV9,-,TGTGCCAGCAGCTCCGGGACAGGCGAAAACATTCAGTACTTC,CASSSGTGENIQYF
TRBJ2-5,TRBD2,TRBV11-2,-,TGTGCCAGCACCTTAGCGGGAGGGGCCCGGGAGACCCAGTACTTC,CASTLAGGARETQYF
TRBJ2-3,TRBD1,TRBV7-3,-,TGTGCCAGCAGCTTTCAAAGGGGGCCGACAGATACGCAGTATTTT,CASSFQRGPTDTQYF
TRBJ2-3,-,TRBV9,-,TGTGCCAGCAGCGTAGCTCAGGGAATGCCAGATACGCAGTATTTT,CASSVAQGMPDTQYF